Included here is one T cell receptor beta chain sequence, with context. Germline V gene sequence: CDR1 KGHDR, CDR2 SFDVKD. Trimming took 7 bases from V and 0 from J, leaving 9 bases between them. The CDR3 totals 14 residues. The data derive from a study of blood T cell repertoires in COVID-19. Study details: The United States, Italy and Spain supplied acute and convalescent COVID-19 samples.

The assay was immunoSEQ multiplex PCR, and TCRdb's table has in-frame clones only and misses some. The sample shows about 100,000 clones, around 81% of them seen only once. The sequenced sample was peripheral blood. The V call is TRBV24-1, the J call TRBJ2-1; D uncertain. This sequence was found in a man aged 50 or older with active or convalescent COVID-19. CDR3 sequence: CATSQWSSYNEQFF. Here the CDR3 DNA reads TGTGCCACCAGCCAGTGGAGCTCCTACAATGAGCAGTTCTTC.